Below are 27 T cell receptor beta chains sequenced from a single sample in a study of yellow fever vaccine responses in identical twins (dated by TCRdb to 2017 to 2018). The library came from RT-PCR. Sequencer: Illumina HiSeq 2500. In-frame beta chains were kept once TCRdb had trimmed the public reads at Q25 with fastp and called clones with MiXCR. Rows with a matching CDR3 protein are joined into one entry that keeps the most common DNA and genes. A total of about 19,000 distinct CDR3 sequences appear in this sample, under 75% of them only once. Jointly, the top ten make up under 3% of the sample. The sequences come from T cells from blood (PBMCs), unsorted or a sorted subset (not recorded which), collected before or after yellow fever vaccination (not recorded which). The source of these receptors is a woman in her late teens or twenties who received the yellow fever vaccine. Donor details come from another sample of the same person, matched by shared clones.

The V call is TRBV15, the J call TRBJ1-5, with 7 bases identical to TRBD1. Trimming took 3 bases from V and 1 from J; bases not matched to a gene: 3. Germline V gene lookup returns CDR1 LNHNV and CDR2 YYDKDF (reference sequence). This CDR3 contains 15 residues. The DNA of the CDR3 is TGTGCCACCAGCAGGGGACAGTCGAGCAATCAGCCCCAGCATTTT. Protein product: CATSRGQSSNQPQHF.

J is TRBJ2-3 and V is TRBV12-3 or TRBV12-4; D gene unclear. V dropped 4 bases and J dropped 3 bases, with 14 bases sitting between them. The CDR3 loop spans 15 amino acids. This CDR3 reads CASSSPRKGTDTQYF. The DNA for the CDR3 is TGTGCCAGCAGTTCTCCCCGAAAGGGAACAGATACGCAGTATTTT.

The chain recombines TRBV12-3 or TRBV12-4 with TRBJ1-2, with D maybe TRBD1 (6 bases). V lost 2 bases and J 0 bases, leaving 13 bases between the germline ends. The CDR3 is made up of 16 amino acids. The CDR3 DNA follows: TGTGCCAGCAGTTTACTAGGGGGGGCCTCTAACTATGGCTACACCTTC. Protein product: CASSLLGGASNYGYTF.

The chain is built from TRBV10-3 and TRBJ2-1; TRBD2 matches 9 bases. Germline-derived CDR1 and CDR2 are ENHRY and SYGVKD. J was trimmed by 2 bases and V by 3 bases; bases with no gene match: 8. This CDR3 spans 17 amino acids. The CDR3 region has the DNA TGTGCCATCAGTGAACGAGCGGGAGGTTTCACCTACAATGAGCAGTTCTTC. Translation: CAISERAGGFTYNEQFF.

CDR3 sequence reads: CSVLGGEGNTIYF. The CDR3 coding sequence is TGCAGCGTCCTCGGGGGCGAAGGAAACACCATATATTTT. The chain couples TRBV29-1 to TRBJ1-3, with D perhaps TRBD1 (6 bases). CDR1 and CDR2 from the germline V gene are SQVTM and ANQGSEA. The V and J ends lost 6 bases and 4 bases respectively, with 13 bases between them. There are 13 residues in the CDR3.

This clonotype has just a few counts. The gene calls are TRBV27 and TRBJ1-3, with D perhaps matching TRBD1 (6 bases). The CDR3 has 15 amino acids. In germline, CDR1 is MNHEY, CDR2 SMNVEV (reference sequence). Trimming shortened V by 5 bases and J by 2 bases, and 13 bases separated the two germline ends. The CDR3 region has the DNA TGTGCCAGCAGTCAGGGGATGATGACTGGAAACACCATATATTTT. Protein product: CASSQGMMTGNTIYF.

The chain has TRBV2 and TRBJ2-3; maybe TRBD1 (6 bases). The CDR3 length is 16 residues. Trimming left V 0 bases short and J 1 base short, with 11 bases between. Germline values: CDR1 SNHLY, CDR2 FYNNEI. CDR3 in DNA: TGTGCCAGCAGTGAAGCGCGGGCAGGGGGCACAGATACGCAGTATTTT. This codes for CASSEARAGGTDTQYF.

The chain recombines TRBV11-2 with TRBJ2-5; D is possibly TRBD1 (6 bases). Germline V gene data show CDR1 as SGHAT and CDR2 as FQNNGV. The CDR3 is 20 amino acids. Deletions cut 6 bases from V and 5 bases from J, with 34 bases between. CDR3: CASSPSAPGTIRTSGETQYF. CDR3 coding DNA: TGTGCCAGCAGTCCTTCGGCCCCCGGGACAATCCGTACCTCAGGGGAGACCCAGTACTTC.

V and J are TRBV29-1 and TRBJ2-1, with 7 nucleotides matching TRBD2. The CDR3 consists of 18 residues. CDR1 SQVTM and CDR2 ANQGSEA come from the germline V gene. V was pared by 6 bases and J by 3 bases, with 20 bases of the junction left unmatched. The CDR3 loop is CSVPRFEGGPLRYNEQFF. CDR3 DNA: TGCAGCGTCCCCCGGTTTGAGGGAGGGCCGCTGCGCTACAATGAGCAGTTCTTC.

The chain recombines TRBV27 with TRBJ1-2, with no clear D. In germline, CDR1 is MNHEY, CDR2 SMNVEV (reference sequence). Trimming pared 4 bases from V and 6 bases from J, leaving 12 bases between. The CDR3 is made up of 13 amino acids. The CDR3 DNA is TGTGCCAGCAGTTCTCAACAAAGGGATGGCTACACCTTC. It is translated as CASSSQQRDGYTF.

The chain has TRBV11-3 and TRBJ1-1, with 7 bases matching TRBD1. Germline trimming cut 5 bases from V and 4 bases from J; bases unmatched to any gene: 7. The CDR3 is 14 amino acids. Germline V lookup: CDR1 SGHNT, CDR2 YENEEA. The CDR3 reads CASSQMTGSTEAFF. CDR3 DNA: TGTGCCAGCAGCCAAATGACAGGGAGCACTGAAGCTTTCTTT.

The genes are TRBV18 and TRBJ1-6; TRBD1 matches at 7 bases. This CDR3 is built from 14 residues. Trimming cost V 3 bases and J 9 bases; bases outside gene matches: 5. Germline-derived CDR1 and CDR2 are KGHSH and LQKENI. CDR3 loop: CASSPTGDSSPLHF. The CDR3 DNA reads as TGTGCCAGCTCACCCACAGGGGATAGTTCACCCCTCCACTTT.

The chain uses TRBV9 and TRBJ2-2; D not certain. Germline V gene sequence: CDR1 SGDLS, CDR2 YYNGEE. V was trimmed by 0 bases and J by 3 bases, leaving 9 bases between them. The CDR3 totals 15 residues. CDR3 bases: TGTGCCAGCAGCGTAGGGTCTGGGTACACCGGGGAGCTGTTTTTT. Protein: CASSVGSGYTGELFF. Complete variable domain (other parts from reference TRBV9 and TRBJ2-2): DSGVTQTPKHLITATGQRVTLRCSPRSGDLSVYWYQQSLDQGLQFLIQYYNGEERAKGNILERFSAQQFPDLHSELNLSSLELGDSALYFCASSVGSGYTGELFFGEGSRLTVL.

This clonotype was seen more than once but under ten times. This chain uses TRBV27 with TRBJ1-5; 8 bases map to TRBD1. V lost 2 bases and J lost 6; bases outside the gene matches: 3. Germline assignment: CDR1 MNHEY and CDR2 SMNVEV (reference sequence). The CDR3 is made up of 14 amino acids. The CDR3 bases are TGTGCCAGCAGTTTAGCAGGGGGCTTTCAGCCCCAGCATTTT. Protein sequence: CASSLAGGFQPQHF.

About this clonotype itself: The CDR3 does not end in the conserved phenylalanine or tryptophan, so this is likely a read error. The rearrangement links TRBV3-1 to TRBJ2-7; 9 nucleotides align to TRBD2. Germline CDR1 LGHDT, CDR2 YNNKEL (reference sequence). The CDR3 spans 15 residues. The V and J ends lost 4 bases and 3 bases, in that order; junction bases with no gene match: 7. In DNA form, the CDR3 reads TGTGCCAGCAGCCCGGGACTAGCCACGGACTACGAGCAGTACTCC. It yields the protein CASSPGLATDYEQYS.

This chain uses TRBV7-1 with TRBJ2-5, with TRBD2 identical over 13 bases. TRBV7-1 counts as an open reading frame of uncertain function. Unmatched junction bases numbered 7, after V lost 5 bases and J lost 4 bases. CDR3 length: 16 amino acids. CDR3: CASSTGLAGARETQYF. The DNA of the CDR3 is TGTGCCAGCAGCACAGGACTAGCGGGGGCTCGAGAGACCCAGTACTTC.

This clonotype was found a few times. The rearrangement joins TRBV24-1 to TRBJ1-5; D possibly corresponds to TRBD1 (5 bases). The CDR3 is made up of 14 amino acids. Trimming left V 5 bases short and J 7 bases short, with 14 bases between. Looked up from germline, CDR1 is KGHDR and CDR2 is SFDVKD. The CDR3 DNA sequence: TGTGCCACCAGTGCGAGGGGCCCTAGGCAGCCCCAGCATTTT. Translation: CATSARGPRQPQHF.

CDR3 protein: CASSFRPAGNTEAFF. For the CDR3, the DNA is TGTGCCAGCAGTTTCCGACCGGCGGGGAACACTGAAGCTTTCTTT. The rearrangement links TRBV12-3 or TRBV12-4 to TRBJ1-1, with no clear D. The CDR3 length is 15 residues. V was clipped by 3 bases and J by 1 base, with 12 bases between them.

This chain connects TRBV2 to TRBJ2-7; D remains ambiguous. V gave up 2 bases and J gave up 0 bases, with 11 bases separating them. CDR1 SNHLY and CDR2 FYNNEI come from the germline V gene. The CDR3 is 15 amino acids. CDR3 region: CASSEQQTRSYEQYV. In DNA, the CDR3 is TGTGCCAGCAGTGAACAACAGACCCGCTCCTACGAGCAGTACGTC.

The chain couples TRBV3-1 to TRBJ2-7; D not certain. The germline V gene has CDR1 LGHDT and CDR2 YNNKEL (reference sequence). V was clipped by 3 bases and J by 0 bases, with 3 bases between them. The CDR3 runs to 12 residues. The CDR3 DNA reads TGTGCCAGCAGCCACGGCTCCTACGAGCAGTACTTC. Translating it yields CASSHGSYEQYF.

V is TRBV7-6 and J is TRBJ2-5, with TRBD1 matching 11 bases. From germline, CDR1 is SGHVS and CDR2 FNYEAQ. J gave up 4 bases and V 4 bases, and 5 bases lay outside the gene matches. The CDR3 extends over 15 amino acids. As DNA, the CDR3 is TGTGCCAGCAGCTCCTGGACAGGGGGCTTAGAGACCCAGTACTTC. Translated, it gives CASSSWTGGLETQYF.

The rearrangement uses TRBV18 and TRBJ1-2, with TRBD1 matching 7 bases. V gave up 2 bases and J gave up 8 bases; unmatched junction bases: 11. The germline gives CDR1 KGHSH, CDR2 LQKENI. This CDR3 has 15 residues. The CDR3 DNA reads as TGTGCCAGCTCACCAGTCCCCGACAGGGCGGTCGGCTACACCTTC. This translates into CASSPVPDRAVGYTF.

J is TRBJ2-1 and V is TRBV11-2; unclear D gene. Germline assignment: CDR1 SGHAT and CDR2 FQNNGV. V lost 5 bases, J lost 8 bases, and 7 bases lay in between. The CDR3 has 11 residues. The CDR3 is CASSPRDEQFF. CDR3 coding DNA: TGTGCCAGCAGCCCAAGGGATGAGCAGTTCTTC.

This clonotype occurred a few times. The chain carries TRBV24-1 and TRBJ2-7; no reliable D call. This CDR3 has 14 amino acids. The V gene lost 2 bases and the J gene lost 2 bases, with 9 bases spanning the gap. The germline V gene encodes CDR1 KGHDR and CDR2 SFDVKD. CDR3 amino acids: CATSDYPVAYEQYF. In DNA form, the CDR3 reads TGTGCCACCAGTGATTACCCAGTAGCCTACGAGCAGTACTTC.

The V and J genes are TRBV2 and TRBJ2-7; D remains unclear. Trimming shortened V by 5 bases and J by 3 bases, and 8 bases separated the two germline ends. The V gene's germline CDR1 is SNHLY and CDR2 FYNNEI. The CDR3 loop spans 12 amino acids. The DNA of the CDR3 is TGTGCCAGCAGTTTGTCGGACTACGAGCAGTACTTC. This codes for CASSLSDYEQYF.

The chain joins TRBV11-1 to TRBJ2-5; a weak D match, TRBD2 (5 bases). This CDR3 comprises 12 residues. Trimming took 2 bases from V and 5 from J, leaving 6 bases between them. Per the germline V gene, CDR1 is SGHAT and CDR2 is FQDESV (reference sequence). The CDR3 DNA reads as TGTGCCAGCAGCTTAATAGCGGAGACCCAGTACTTC. The encoded protein is CASSLIAETQYF.

A few counts support this clonotype. The gene calls are TRBV4-1 and TRBJ1-2; D unresolved. The V end was cut by 4 bases, the J end by 4 bases, with 10 bases between. This CDR3 region has 13 residues. Germline lookup yields CDR1 MGHRA and CDR2 YSYEKL. As DNA, the CDR3 is TGCGCCAGCAGCCTAGAGGGTCGCTATGGCTACACCTTC. This gives the protein CASSLEGRYGYTF.